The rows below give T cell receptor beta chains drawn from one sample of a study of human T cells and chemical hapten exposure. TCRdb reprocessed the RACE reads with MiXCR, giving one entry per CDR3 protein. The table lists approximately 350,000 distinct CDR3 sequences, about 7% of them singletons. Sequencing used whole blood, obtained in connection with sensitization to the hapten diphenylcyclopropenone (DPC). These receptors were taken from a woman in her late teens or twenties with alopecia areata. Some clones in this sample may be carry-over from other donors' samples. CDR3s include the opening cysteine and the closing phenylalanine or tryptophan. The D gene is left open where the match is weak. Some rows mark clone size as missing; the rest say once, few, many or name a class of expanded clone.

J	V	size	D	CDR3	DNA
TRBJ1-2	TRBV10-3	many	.	CAISTGSGRDYGYTF	TGTGCCATCAGTACTGGATCGGGCAGGGACTATGGCTACACCTTC
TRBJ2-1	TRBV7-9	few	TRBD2	CASSLLAGRSYNEQFF	TGTGCCAGCAGCCTCCTGGCCGGGAGGTCCTACAATGAGCAGTTCTTC
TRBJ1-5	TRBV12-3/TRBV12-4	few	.	CASSLVGRNQPQHF	TGTGCCAGCAGTTTAGTTGGGCGCAATCAGCCCCAGCATTTT
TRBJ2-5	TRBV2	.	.	CASSEAVNQETRYF	TGTGCCAGCAGTGAAGCTGTGAATCAAGAGACCCGGTACTTC
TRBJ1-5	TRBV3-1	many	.	CASSLSDQPQHF	TGTGCCAGCAGCCTTAGTGATCAGCCCCAGCATTTT
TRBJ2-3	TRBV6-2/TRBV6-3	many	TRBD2	CASRPLGDWTSSDTQYF	TGTGCCAGCCGTCCCCTTGGGGATTGGACTAGCTCTGATACGCAGTATTTT
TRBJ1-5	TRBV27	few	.	CASRAGAGQPQHF	TGTGCCAGCAGGGCGGGGGCCGGGCAGCCCCAGCATTTT
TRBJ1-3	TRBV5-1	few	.	CASSLLGVSGNTIYF	TGCGCCAGCAGCTTGCTGGGGGTTTCAGGAAACACCATATATTTT
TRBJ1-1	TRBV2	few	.	CASSAKGNTEAFF	TGTGCCAGCAGTGCGAAGGGGAACACTGAAGCTTTCTTT
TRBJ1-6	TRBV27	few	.	CASSPYNSPLHF	TGTGCCAGCAGTCCTTATAATTCACCCCTCCACTTT
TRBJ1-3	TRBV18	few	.	CASSPSGVGASSGNTIYF	TGTGCCAGCTCACCTTCAGGGGTGGGCGCCAGCTCTGGAAACACCATATATTTT
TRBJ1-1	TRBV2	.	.	CATSGGDTEAFF	TGTGCCACCAGCGGTGGGGACACTGAAGCTTTCTTT
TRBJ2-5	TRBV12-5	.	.	CASGPRGPETQYF	TGTGCTAGTGGTCCCCGAGGCCCTGAGACCCAGTACTTC
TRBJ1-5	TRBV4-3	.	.	CASSQDRRAGAQPQHF	TGCGCCAGCAGCCAAGATCGCAGGGCCGGGGCTCAGCCCCAGCATTTT
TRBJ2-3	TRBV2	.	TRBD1	CASSEGTALFTDTQYF	TGTGCCAGCAGTGAGGGGACAGCGCTCTTTACAGATACGCAGTATTTT
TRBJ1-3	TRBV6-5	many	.	CASSPRLSGNTIYF	TGTGCCAGCAGTCCTCGGCTGTCTGGAAACACCATATATTTT
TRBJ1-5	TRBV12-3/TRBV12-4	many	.	CASMREGNQPQHF	TGTGCCAGCATGCGGGAGGGCAATCAGCCCCAGCATTTT
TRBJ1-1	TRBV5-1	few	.	CASSLRTSLANTEAFF	TGCGCCAGCAGCTTGAGAACTTCGCTAGCGAACACTGAAGCTTTCTTT
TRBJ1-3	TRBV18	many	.	CASSPPGRGNTIYF	TGTGCCAGCTCACCACCAGGTCGTGGAAACACCATATATTTT
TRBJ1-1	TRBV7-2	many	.	CASSFDTGAFF	TGTGCCAGCAGCTTCGATACCGGGGCTTTCTTT
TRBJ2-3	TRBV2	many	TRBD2	CASRGTSGGGNTQYF	TGTGCCAGCAGGGGGACTAGCGGGGGCGGGAATACGCAGTATTTT
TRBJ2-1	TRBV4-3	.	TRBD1	CASSQQGADNEQFF	TGCGCCAGCAGCCAACAGGGGGCGGACAATGAGCAGTTCTTC
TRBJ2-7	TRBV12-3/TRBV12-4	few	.	CASSFRRYEQYF	TGTGCCAGCAGTTTTAGACGGTACGAGCAGTACTTC
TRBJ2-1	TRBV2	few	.	CASSVTGSGQFF	TGTGCCAGCAGTGTAACAGGGTCAGGGCAGTTCTTC
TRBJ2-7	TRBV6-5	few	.	CASSYGGGGGEQYF	TGTGCCAGCAGTTACGGAGGGGGGGGTGGCGAGCAGTACTTC
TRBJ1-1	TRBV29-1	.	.	CSVEVFSRANTEAFF	TGCAGCGTTGAAGTTTTCTCCAGGGCGAACACTGAAGCTTTCTTT
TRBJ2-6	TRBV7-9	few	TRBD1	CASSYPRQGELAGANVLTF	TGTGCCAGCAGCTATCCCCGACAGGGGGAATTAGCTGGGGCCAACGTCCTGACTTTC
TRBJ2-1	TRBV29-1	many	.	CSVDSAAPKGQFF	TGCAGCGTTGATAGCGCGGCCCCCAAAGGGCAGTTCTTC
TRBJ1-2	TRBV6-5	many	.	CASGQTANYGYTF	TGTGCCAGCGGGCAAACAGCTAACTATGGCTACACCTTC
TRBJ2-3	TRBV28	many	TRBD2	CASRDGGIKTDTQYF	TGTGCCAGCAGAGACGGGGGGATTAAAACAGATACGCAGTATTTT
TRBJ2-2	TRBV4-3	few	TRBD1	CASSRTDRVPGELFF	TGCGCCAGCAGCCGAACCGACAGGGTTCCCGGGGAGCTGTTTTTT
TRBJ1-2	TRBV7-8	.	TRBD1	CASSLEGQSYGYTF	TGTGCCAGCAGCTTAGAGGGACAGAGCTATGGCTACACCTTC
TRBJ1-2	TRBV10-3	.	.	CAARQTDYGYTF	TGTGCCGCTAGACAGACCGACTATGGCTACACCTTC
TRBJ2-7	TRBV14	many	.	CASSLKYEQYF	TGTGCCAGCAGCCTTAAGTACGAGCAGTACTTC
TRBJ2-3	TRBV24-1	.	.	CATSDPLTSTDTQYF	TGTGCCACCAGTGATCCGCTTACTAGCACAGATACGCAGTATTTT
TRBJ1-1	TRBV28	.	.	CASSFTGWAGTEAFF	TGTGCCAGCAGTTTTACAGGGTGGGCAGGCACTGAAGCTTTCTTT
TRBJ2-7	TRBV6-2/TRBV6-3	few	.	CASSRDDASYEQYF	TGTGCCAGCAGCCGGGACGACGCGTCCTACGAGCAGTACTTC
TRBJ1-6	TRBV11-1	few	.	CASSFRAYNSPLHF	TGTGCCAGCAGCTTCAGGGCTTATAATTCACCCCTCCACTTT
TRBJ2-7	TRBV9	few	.	CASSAQQGSYEQYF	TGTGCCAGCAGCGCTCAGCAAGGATCCTACGAGCAGTACTTC
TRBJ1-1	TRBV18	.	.	CASSASLQGQGAFF	TGTGCCAGCTCAGCATCTTTACAGGGTCAAGGAGCTTTCTTT
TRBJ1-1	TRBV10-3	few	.	CAIRGDFGNTEAFF	TGTGCCATCAGAGGGGATTTTGGAAACACTGAAGCTTTCTTT
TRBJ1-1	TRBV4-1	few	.	CASSPIGTPHEAFF	TGCGCCAGCAGCCCGATCGGGACACCTCATGAAGCTTTCTTT
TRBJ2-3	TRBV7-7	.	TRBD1	CASSSGQGPSDTQYF	TGTGCTAGCAGCTCCGGACAGGGTCCGTCTGATACGCAGTATTTT